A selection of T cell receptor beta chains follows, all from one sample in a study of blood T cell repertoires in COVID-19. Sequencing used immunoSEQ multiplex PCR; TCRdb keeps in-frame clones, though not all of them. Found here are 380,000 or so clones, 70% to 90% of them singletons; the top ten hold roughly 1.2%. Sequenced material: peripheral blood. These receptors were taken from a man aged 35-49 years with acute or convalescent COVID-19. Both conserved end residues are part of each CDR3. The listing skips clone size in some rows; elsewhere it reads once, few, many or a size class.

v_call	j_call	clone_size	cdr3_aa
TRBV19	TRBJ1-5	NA	CASSIQGGQPQHF
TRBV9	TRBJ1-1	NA	CASSAGESTEAFF
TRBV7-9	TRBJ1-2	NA	CASSLAPRTYGYTF
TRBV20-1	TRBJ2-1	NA	CSASGTSGDYNEQFF
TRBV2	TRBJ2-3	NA	CASSETGGVTDTQYF
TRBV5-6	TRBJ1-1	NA	CASSWDRSNTEAFF
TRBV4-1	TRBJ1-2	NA	CASSQTGSAYGYTF
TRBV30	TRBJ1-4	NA	CAWRYGTGDEKLFF
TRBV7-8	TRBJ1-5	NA	CASTKNRGRNQPQHF
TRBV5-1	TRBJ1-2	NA	CASSLAATGGAYGYTF
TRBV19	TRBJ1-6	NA	CASSIGGRISPLHF
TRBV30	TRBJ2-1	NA	CAWRYQGNNEQFF
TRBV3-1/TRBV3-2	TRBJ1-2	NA	CASSQSALGGYTF
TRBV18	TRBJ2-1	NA	CASSINAGGVASYNEQFF
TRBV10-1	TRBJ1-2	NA	CASSEYSGLESRGYTF
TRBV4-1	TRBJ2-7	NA	CASSRLPSLLEIGEQYF
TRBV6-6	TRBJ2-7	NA	CASSTSGGAFEQYF
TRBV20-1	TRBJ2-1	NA	CSASSSAGVHNEQFF
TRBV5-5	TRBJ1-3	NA	CASSLAGVGNTIYF
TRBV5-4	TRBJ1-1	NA	CASGGQGATEAFF
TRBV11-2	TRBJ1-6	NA	CASSLYRDRGSPLHF
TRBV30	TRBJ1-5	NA	CAWSLQESGNQPQHF
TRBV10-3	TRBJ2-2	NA	CATSDRVITGELFF
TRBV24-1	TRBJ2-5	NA	CATSAGSGVETQYF
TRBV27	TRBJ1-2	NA	CASSLSSIGQGNYGYTF
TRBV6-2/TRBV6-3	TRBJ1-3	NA	CASSRWTDSSGNTIYF
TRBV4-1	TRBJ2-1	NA	CASSQDPRTSNEQFF
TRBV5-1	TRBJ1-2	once	CASSLQDRDGYTF
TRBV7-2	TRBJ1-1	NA	CASSLSGNTEAFF
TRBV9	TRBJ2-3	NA	CASSVVAGTDTQYF
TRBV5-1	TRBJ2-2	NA	CASSIGTGETGELFF
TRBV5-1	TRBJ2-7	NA	CASSLGTGHYEQYF
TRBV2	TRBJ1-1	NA	CASSGPLTGASEAFF
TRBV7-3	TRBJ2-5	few	CASSPRPGQGPETQYF
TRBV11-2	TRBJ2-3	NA	CASSLGSPTTDTQYF
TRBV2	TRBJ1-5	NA	CASGQQVRNQPQHF
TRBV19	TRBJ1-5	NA	CASSIAGGSNQPQHF
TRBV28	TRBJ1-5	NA	CASSLSAGTDLNQPQHF
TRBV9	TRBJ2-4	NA	CASGRPQENIQYF
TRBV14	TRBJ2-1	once	CASSQVGAKWNNEQFF
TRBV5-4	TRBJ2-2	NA	CASSLVAANTGELFF
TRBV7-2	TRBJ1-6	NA	CASSPWTGGGSPLHF
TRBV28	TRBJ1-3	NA	CASSLFGAGNTIYF
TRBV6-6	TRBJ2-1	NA	CASSSPPEGNEQFF
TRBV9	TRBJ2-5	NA	CASSVGTSGTHGGETQYF
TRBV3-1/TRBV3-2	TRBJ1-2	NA	CASSYRTGSYGYTF
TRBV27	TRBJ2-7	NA	CASSPNTGYEQYF
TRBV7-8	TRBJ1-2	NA	CASSLGGLGGHYGYTF
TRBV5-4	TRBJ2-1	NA	CASGRLAGKNEQFF
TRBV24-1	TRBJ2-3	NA	CATSDLAGTASRDTQYF
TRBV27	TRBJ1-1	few	CASSSGHLNTEAFF
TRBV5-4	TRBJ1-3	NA	CASSLFKGPSSGNTIYF
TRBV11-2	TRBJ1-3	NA	CASSLTTGLSGNTIYF
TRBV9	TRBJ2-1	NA	CASKTGTGMGNEQFF